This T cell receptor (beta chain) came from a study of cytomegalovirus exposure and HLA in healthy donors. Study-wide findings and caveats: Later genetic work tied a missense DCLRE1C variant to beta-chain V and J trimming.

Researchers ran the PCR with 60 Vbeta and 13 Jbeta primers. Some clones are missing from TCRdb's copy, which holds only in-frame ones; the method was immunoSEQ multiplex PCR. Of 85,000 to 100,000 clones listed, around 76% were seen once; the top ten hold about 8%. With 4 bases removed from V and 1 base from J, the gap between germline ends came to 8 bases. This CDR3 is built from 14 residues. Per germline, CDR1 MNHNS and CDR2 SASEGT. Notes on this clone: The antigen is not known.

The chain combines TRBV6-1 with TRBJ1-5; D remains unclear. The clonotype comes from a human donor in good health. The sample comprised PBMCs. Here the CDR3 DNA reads TGTGCCAGCAGTGGAGGGTCGAGCAATCAGCCCCAGCATTTT. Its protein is CASSGGSSNQPQHF.